This TCR beta chain comes out of a study of response to subunit inactivated influenza vaccine. This clonotype showed up just a few times. The CDR3 runs 14 residues. CDR1 and CDR2 (germline): DFQATT, SNEGSKA (reference sequence). V gave up 5 bases and J gave up 3 bases; unmatched junction bases: 6. TCRdb processed the RT-PCR reads anew with MiXCR; each CDR3 protein has one entry. The top ten hold approximately 9.9% of the sample, which has 500,000 to 600,000 distinct CDR3 sequences, 11% seen once. In addition, the sample was reused for a study of T cells expressing NK-cell markers. As reported in that work: For TCR beta, cDNA was produced by 5'RACE template switching with UMIs. Eight donors were sequenced, seven testing HCMV-seropositive and one testing seronegative. The authors restricted sorting to alpha-beta TCR T cells with an anti-gamma-delta TCR antibody in several experiments. Top CD8+ clonotypes included the dominant CD3+CD56+NKG2C+ clonotypes in a handful of donors. The study left the HCMV specificity of expanded NKG2C+ T cell clones unresolved.

The chain has TRBV20-1 and TRBJ2-7, with TRBD2 matching 11 bases. The clonotype comes from a man aged 45-60 years who received an inactivated influenza vaccine. The material was PBMCs from blood, obtained on the day of vaccination. The CDR3 spells CSARGTSGYYEQYF. As DNA, the CDR3 is TGCAGTGCTCGCGGGACTAGCGGATACTACGAGCAGTACTTC.